Included here is one T cell receptor (beta chain) sequence, with context. The sample belongs to a study of blood T cells in healthy people across ages. V lost 0 bases and J 6 bases, leaving 9 bases between the germline ends. CDR1 and CDR2 from the germline V gene are LGHNA and YSLEER. There are 15 residues in the CDR3. Combining a sample-barcoded 5' primer with a J-beta primer mix, a second PCR ran for about 7 to 11 cycles. A tag from a template-switch adaptor with 12 random nucleotides marked each cDNA molecule. Using its own MiXCR run on the 5' RACE reads, TCRdb lists one record per CDR3 protein. Of about 680,000 distinct CDR3 sequences in the sample, 45% to 50% were seen once.

V and J are TRBV4-3 and TRBJ1-6, with D unresolved. The specimen was blood. This clonotype was obtained from a woman aged 55-70 years in good health. The CDR3 sequence is CASSQDRNSNSPLHF. DNA of the CDR3: TGCGCCAGCAGCCAAGATCGAAACTCTAATTCACCCCTCCACTTT.